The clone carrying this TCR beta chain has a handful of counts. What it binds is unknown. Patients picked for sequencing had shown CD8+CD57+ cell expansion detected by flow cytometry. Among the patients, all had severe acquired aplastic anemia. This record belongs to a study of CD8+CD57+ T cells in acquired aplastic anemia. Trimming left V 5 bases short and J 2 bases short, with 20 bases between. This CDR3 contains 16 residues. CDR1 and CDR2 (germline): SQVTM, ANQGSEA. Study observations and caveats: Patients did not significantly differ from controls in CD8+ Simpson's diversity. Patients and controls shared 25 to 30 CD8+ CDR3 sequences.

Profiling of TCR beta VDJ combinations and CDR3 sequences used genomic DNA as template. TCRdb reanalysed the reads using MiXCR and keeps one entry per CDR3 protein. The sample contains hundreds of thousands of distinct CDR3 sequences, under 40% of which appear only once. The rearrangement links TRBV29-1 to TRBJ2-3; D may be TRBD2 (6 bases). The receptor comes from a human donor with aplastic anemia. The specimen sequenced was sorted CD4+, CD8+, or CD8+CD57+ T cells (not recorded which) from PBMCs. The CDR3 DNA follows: TGCAGCGTTCAAATTGTTCTTGGCGGGAACACAGATACGCAGTATTTT. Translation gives CSVQIVLGGNTDTQYF.